This T cell receptor beta chain was identified in a study of vaccination and CD4 T cells after COVID-19. Treatment specified: roughly 10-day PBMC culture with coronavirus spike peptide pools or control peptides (ViraFEST assay). At the Johns Hopkins FTIC core, DNA taken from cultured CD4+ T cells was sequenced by way of the Oncomine TCR Beta short-read assay. In TCRdb, the PCR reads were re-called with MiXCR into one record per CDR3 protein. The data show approximately 12,000 distinct CDR3 sequences, with almost 55% seen just once and 17% held by the top ten. On this clonotype itself: The antigen remains undetermined.

V was pared by 5 bases and J by 2 bases, with 6 bases of the junction left unmatched. Looked up from germline, CDR1 is MNHEY and CDR2 is SVGEGT. This CDR3 comprises 15 residues. The sample here was cultured CD4+ T cells from blood, taken after SARS-CoV-2 vaccination. The chain combines TRBV6-2 or TRBV6-3 with TRBJ2-5; 9 nucleotides line up with TRBD2. This clonotype was sampled from a human donor with COVID-19. The CDR3 sequence: CASSAYAGGQETQYF. The CDR3 DNA reads TGTGCCAGCAGTGCATATGCGGGGGGGCAAGAGACCCAGTACTTC.